Given below is one T cell receptor beta chain in context. The data were obtained in a study of blood T cells in healthy people across ages. The use of a sample-barcoded 5' primer and a J-beta primer mix characterized a second PCR of 7 to 11 cycles. In TCRdb, the 5' RACE reads were re-called with MiXCR into one record per CDR3 protein. This table has about 720,000 distinct CDR3 sequences, roughly 25% appearing once. Germline CDR1 SGHNT, CDR2 YENEEA. The CDR3 consists of 16 residues. V lost 5 bases to trimming and J lost 7 bases, with 21 bases between them. These data are also associated with another study on T cells of mothers and their children.

The source of this sequence is a boy aged 5-17 years in good health. Input material: blood. The gene calls are TRBV11-3 and TRBJ2-1; D possibly uses TRBD1 or TRBD2 (5 bases each). The CDR3 is CASSKFTGPASNEQFF. The CDR3 coding sequence is TGTGCCAGCAGCAAATTTACGGGACCGGCTTCAAATGAGCAGTTCTTC. The full variable domain, with the rest looked up from reference TRBV11-3 and TRBJ2-1, is EAGVVQSPRYKIIEKKQPVAFWCNPISGHNTLYWYLQNLGQGPELLIRYENEEAVDDSQLPKDRFSAERLKGVDSTLKIQPAELGDSAVYLCASSKFTGPASNEQFFGPGTRLTVL.